This TCR beta chain was found in a study of T cell repertoires in cytomegalovirus infection. About the study: Recently identified HLA-C-restricted and well-studied HLA-B-restricted CMV epitopes were used. Based on public TCR beta signatures, there were indications of CMV infection and of a matching HLA type.

TCRdb re-analysed the reads in MiXCR, keeping a single row per CDR3 protein. The table records more than 300,000 distinct CDR3 sequences, about 35% of them present only once. Of note for this clonotype: What it binds is not known.

Study results and limitations: Individuals carrying CMV plus the relevant HLA were identified by cumulative frequency of public TCR beta families. Predominance within the ex vivo response was attributable to HLA-C-restricted CMV-specific TCR beta clonotypes.

The CDR3 is 12 residues long. The germline V and J ends were trimmed by 5 bases and 6 bases, with 9 bases remaining between them. Germline V lookup: CDR1 MNHEY, CDR2 SMNVEV (reference sequence). This TCR was recovered from a human donor in good health (CMV status not recorded). Some clones in this sample may be carry-over from other donors' samples. The sequencing here drew on cultured PBMCs, taken from culture after CMV antigen stimulation. The chain has TRBV27 and TRBJ2-3; D not certain. The CDR3 DNA reads as TGTGCCAGCAGTCCGGATGGGGATACGCAGTATTTT. Residues: CASSPDGDTQYF.